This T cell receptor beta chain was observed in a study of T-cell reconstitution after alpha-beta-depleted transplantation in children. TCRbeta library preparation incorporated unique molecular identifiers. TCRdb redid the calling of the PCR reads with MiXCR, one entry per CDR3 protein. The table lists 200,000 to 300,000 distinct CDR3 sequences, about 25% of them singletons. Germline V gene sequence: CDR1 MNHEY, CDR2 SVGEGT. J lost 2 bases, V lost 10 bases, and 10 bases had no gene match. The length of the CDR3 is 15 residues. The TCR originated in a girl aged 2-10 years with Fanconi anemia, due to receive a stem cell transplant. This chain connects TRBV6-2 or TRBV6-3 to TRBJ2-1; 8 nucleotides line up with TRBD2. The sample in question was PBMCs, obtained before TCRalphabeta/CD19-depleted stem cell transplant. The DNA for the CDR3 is TGTGCCACCCAAAAAGGGGGACTAGCCTACAATGAGCAGTTCTTC. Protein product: CATQKGGLAYNEQFF.